The T cell receptor beta chain described here comes from a study of T cells after yellow fever vaccination. Study findings and constraints: Clonotypes appearing in both CD4 and CD8 compartments existed, and their share was small.

Generation of TCR cDNA used 5'RACE template switching (which added a universal primer site and UMIs). From the 5' RACE reads, TCRdb called clonotypes with MiXCR, one entry per CDR3 protein. The table records around 610,000 distinct CDR3 sequences, about 13% of them present only once. Turning to this clonotype: Its specificity is unknown.

With 6 bases removed from V and 5 bases from J, the gap between germline ends came to 26 bases. The germline CDR1 and CDR2 sequences are SNHLY and FYNNEI. This CDR3 has 18 residues. The chain combines TRBV2 with TRBJ2-1; a weak D match, TRBD1 (6 bases). This receptor was identified in a man aged 30 to 45 who received the YFV17D yellow fever vaccine. Sample: PBMCs, taken on the day of the yellow fever booster vaccination. CDR3 coding DNA: TGTGCCAGCAGGGCCCCGGGCCCTAAGCAGGGGTCAAACAATGAGCAGTTCTTC. Translation: CASRAPGPKQGSNNEQFF.